The T cell receptor (beta chain) under discussion was sequenced for a study of T cell responses to AZD1222 COVID-19 vaccine. As regards this clone: Its antigen is not identified.

TCRdb's table, derived via immunoSEQ multiplex PCR, lists solely in-frame clones and lacks some. The data contain around 200,000 clones, more than 75% of them seen just once; the ten biggest clones take up 25% to 30%. Study observations and caveats: Clonal diversity may have been underestimated in mostly white British donors. Following two doses of AZD1222, Spike-specific TCR breadth and depth rose. Every sample of the repertoires postdated the peak T cell response.

The source is an adult who received the AZD1222 COVID-19 vaccine. The sequencing here drew on peripheral blood, taken 28 days after the second AZD1222 dose.

Written as DNA, the CDR3 is TGTGCCAGCAGCCCTGACCTGGGCGGCTACACCTTC. This sequence encodes CASSPDLGGYTF. This chain connects TRBV7-2 to TRBJ1-2; no firm D call. Germline loops: CDR1 SGHTA, CDR2 FQGNSA. This CDR3 is built from 12 residues. V lost 5 bases, J lost 8 bases, and 12 bases lay in between.